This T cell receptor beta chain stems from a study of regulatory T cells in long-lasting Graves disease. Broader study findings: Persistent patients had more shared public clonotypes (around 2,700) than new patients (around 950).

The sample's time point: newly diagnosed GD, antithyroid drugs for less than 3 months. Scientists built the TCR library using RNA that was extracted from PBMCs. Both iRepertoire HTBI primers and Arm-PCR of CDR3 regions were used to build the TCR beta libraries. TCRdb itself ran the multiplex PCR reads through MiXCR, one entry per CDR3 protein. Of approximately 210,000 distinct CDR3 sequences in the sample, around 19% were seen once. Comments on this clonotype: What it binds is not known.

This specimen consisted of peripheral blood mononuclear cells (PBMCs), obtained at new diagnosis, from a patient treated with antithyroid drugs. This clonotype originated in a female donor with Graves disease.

CDR3 DNA: TGTGCCAGCAGCCTAACAACTCAGCCCCAGCATTTT. Its translation: CASSLTTQPQHF. The J gene is TRBJ1-5, the V gene TRBV7-6; D not certain. Germline V gene sequence: CDR1 SGHVS, CDR2 FNYEAQ. Between the trimmed V and J ends, which lost 5 bases and 6 bases, there was a span of 8 bases. The CDR3 runs to 12 residues.